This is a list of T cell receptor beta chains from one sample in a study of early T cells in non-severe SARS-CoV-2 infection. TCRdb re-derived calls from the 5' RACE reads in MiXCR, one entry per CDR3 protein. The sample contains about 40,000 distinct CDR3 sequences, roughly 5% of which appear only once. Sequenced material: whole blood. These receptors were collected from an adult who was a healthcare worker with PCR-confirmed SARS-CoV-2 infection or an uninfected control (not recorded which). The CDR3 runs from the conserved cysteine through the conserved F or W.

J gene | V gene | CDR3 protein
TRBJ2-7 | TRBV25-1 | CASSAGLAGGTYEQYF
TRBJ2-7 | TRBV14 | CASSQRRALAVDEQYF
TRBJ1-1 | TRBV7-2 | CASSFRGRVRTEAFF
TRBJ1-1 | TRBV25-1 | CASSAGVTEAFF
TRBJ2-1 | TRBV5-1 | CASSRDPGQSGRSYNEQFF
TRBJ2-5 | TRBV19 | CASSIGPGTSQETQYF
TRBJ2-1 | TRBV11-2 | CASSFLASGGREQFF
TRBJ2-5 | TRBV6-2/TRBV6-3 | CASRHTGQETQYF
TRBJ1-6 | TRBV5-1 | CASSSGDQRPLHF
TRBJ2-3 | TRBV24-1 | CATSDPSGQGFADTQYF
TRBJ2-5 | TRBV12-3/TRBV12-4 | CASSFLLETQYF
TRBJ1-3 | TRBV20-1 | CSAEMEGANTIYF
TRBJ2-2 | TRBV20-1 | CSARRQYTGELFF
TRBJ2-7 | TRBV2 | CASSEDRRVYEQYF
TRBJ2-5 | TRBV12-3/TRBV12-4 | CASSFALGGEETQYF
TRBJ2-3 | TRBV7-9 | CASSFERGTDTQYF
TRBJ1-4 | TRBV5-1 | CASSSGTGNEKLFF
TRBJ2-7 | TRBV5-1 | CASSVSLAAYEQYF
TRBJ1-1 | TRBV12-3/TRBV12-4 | CASSSGTFPEAFF
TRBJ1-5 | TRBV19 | CASSIQEGWQPQHF
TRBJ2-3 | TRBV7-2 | CASSRRERDTQYF
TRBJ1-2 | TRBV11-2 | CASSLESFWSGYTF
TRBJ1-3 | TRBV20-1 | CSARADGSSGNTIYF
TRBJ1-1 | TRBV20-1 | CSAREGQGVTEAFF
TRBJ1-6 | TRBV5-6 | CASSSFLGDRTGNSPLHF
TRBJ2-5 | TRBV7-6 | CASSLIPGVQQETQYF
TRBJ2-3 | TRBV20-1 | CSARDSGISDTQYF
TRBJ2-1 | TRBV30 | CAWRRLAGGSSYNEQFF